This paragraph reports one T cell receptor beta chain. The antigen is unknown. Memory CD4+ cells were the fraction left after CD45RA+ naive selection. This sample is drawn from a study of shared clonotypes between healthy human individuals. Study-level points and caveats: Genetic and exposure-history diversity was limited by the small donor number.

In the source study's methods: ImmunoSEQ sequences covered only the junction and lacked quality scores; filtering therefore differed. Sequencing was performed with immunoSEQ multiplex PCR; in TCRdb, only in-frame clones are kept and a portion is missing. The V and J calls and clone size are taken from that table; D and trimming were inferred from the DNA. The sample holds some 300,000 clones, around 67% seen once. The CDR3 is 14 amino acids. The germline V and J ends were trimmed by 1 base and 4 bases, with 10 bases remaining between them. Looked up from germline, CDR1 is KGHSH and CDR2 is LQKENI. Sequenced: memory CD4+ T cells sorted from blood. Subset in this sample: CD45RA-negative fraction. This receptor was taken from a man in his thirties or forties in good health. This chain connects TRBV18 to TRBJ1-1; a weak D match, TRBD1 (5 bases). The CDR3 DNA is TGTGCCAGCTCACCACACCAGGGCCCCACTGAAGCTTTCTTT. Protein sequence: CASSPHQGPTEAFF.